Included here is one TCR beta chain sequence, with context. Antigen unknown. This sample was included in a study of cytomegalovirus exposure and HLA in healthy donors. In the study overall: Unique TCRs numbering some 80 million, obtained from HLA-typed donors, made up an early data release.

The CDR3 length is 17 residues. Trimming at V came to 4 bases and at J to 4 bases, leaving 5 bases not matched to a gene. Germline V gene sequence: CDR1 SGHRS, CDR2 YFSETQ. The PCR contained 60 Vbeta and 13 Jbeta primers. Assay: immunoSEQ multiplex PCR; the TCRdb copy retains only in-frame clones and omits some. The data contain approximately 110,000 clones, 55% to 65% of them singletons. Study-level results: An observed cluster of highly shared sequence variants was recorded as a likely sequencing artifact. TCR beta sequences numbering around 15,000 were associated with HLA alleles at 0.05 false discovery rate in a later analysis.

The chain joins TRBV5-1 to TRBJ2-1, with TRBD2 matching over 16 bases. The clonotype was recovered from a man aged 25-45 years in good health and CMV-seropositive. The sample was PBMCs. CDR3 region: CASSPGLAGGLYNEQFF. The CDR3 nucleotides read TGCGCCAGCAGCCCGGGACTAGCGGGGGGGCTGTACAATGAGCAGTTCTTC.